What follows are 21 T cell receptor beta chains derived from one specimen sequenced in a study of tissue T cells after allogeneic stem cell transplantation. TCRdb's copy holds only in-frame clones and misses some; the assay was immunoSEQ multiplex PCR. The repertoire includes some 1,200 clones, around two fifths of them detected once, and approximately 47% sits in the top ten. This specimen was esophageal tissue, taken at autopsy. These receptors were taken from a female patient aged 35-70 years with steroid-refractory graft-versus-host disease after an allogeneic stem cell transplant. The T cells may come from the graft donor.

The chain recombines TRBV2 with TRBJ2-3; D tentatively reads TRBD1 or TRBD2 (5 bases each). V shed 5 bases and J shed 2 bases, with 11 bases lying between them. CDR1 SNHLY and CDR2 FYNNEI come from the germline V gene. The length of the CDR3 is 14 residues. This CDR3 is CASSTRDVTDTQYF. CDR3 coding DNA: TGTGCCAGCAGTACCCGGGACGTCACAGATACGCAGTATTTT.

This clone was seen a handful of times. The J gene is TRBJ1-5, the V gene TRBV11-2; no firm D call. Germline loops: CDR1 SGHAT, CDR2 FQNNGV. The CDR3 covers 13 residues. Trimming took off 5 bases at V and 0 bases at J, with 5 bases between the two ends. The CDR3 DNA follows: TGTGCCAGCAGCAGCAATAGCAATCAGCCCCAGCATTTT. This translates into CASSSNSNQPQHF.

This chain links TRBV5-1 with TRBJ1-1, with 7 bases aligning to TRBD1. This CDR3 comprises 14 residues. Losses at the gene ends were 4 bases for V and 0 bases for J; bases not matched to a gene: 3. Germline V lookup: CDR1 SGHRS, CDR2 YFSETQ. In nucleotides, the CDR3 is TGCGCCAGCAGCCGGGGACAGATGAACACTGAAGCTTTCTTT. Its translation: CASSRGQMNTEAFF.

V usage is TRBV11-3 and J usage is TRBJ2-1, with 10 bases matching TRBD2. The ends lost 5 bases at V and 2 bases at J; junction bases unmatched: 3. In germline, CDR1 is SGHNT, CDR2 YENEEA. The CDR3 is 15 residues long. The CDR3 region has the DNA TGTGCCAGCAGCCGAAGCGGGGGGGCCTACAATGAGCAGTTCTTC. Translation: CASSRSGGAYNEQFF.

This clone was picked up one time. This chain joins TRBV30 and TRBJ1-2; TRBD1 matches 7 bases. V trimming: 0 bases; J trimming: 4 bases; junction bases outside the gene matches: 5. The germline CDR1 and CDR2 sequences are GTSNPN and SVGIG (reference sequence). The CDR3 contains 14 residues. The CDR3 bases are TGTGCCTGGAGTGTAACAGGGGTACGCTATGGCTACACCTTC. The encoded protein is CAWSVTGVRYGYTF.

This clone was observed a handful of times. The chain carries TRBV7-9 and TRBJ2-2; D tentatively reads TRBD1 or TRBD2 (6 bases each). V lost 3 bases and J lost 6, with 17 bases in between. The CDR3 has 16 residues. The germline CDR1 and CDR2 sequences are SEHNR and FQNEAQ (reference sequence). The CDR3 DNA reads as TGTGCCAGCAGCTTGGGGGGCGGGATACGTTCCGGGGAGCTGTTTTTT. Translating it yields CASSLGGGIRSGELFF.

The chain uses TRBV9 and TRBJ2-7, with TRBD1 identical over 9 bases. Per germline, CDR1 SGDLS and CDR2 YYNGEE. The CDR3 covers 14 residues. V lost 4 bases to trimming and J lost 9 bases; unmatched junction nucleotides: 11. In nucleotides, the CDR3 is TGTGCCAGCAGCCCTCGGACAGGGGAAACGGTGCAGTACTTC. Protein product: CASSPRTGETVQYF.

V is TRBV25-1 and J is TRBJ2-5; D gene uncertain. The V gene's germline CDR1 is MGHDK and CDR2 SYGVNS. The CDR3 runs to 11 residues. Trimming took off 1 base at V and 5 bases at J, with 2 bases between the two ends. In nucleotides, the CDR3 is TGTGCCAGCAGTGAATGGGAGACCCAGTACTTC. The encoded protein is CASSEWETQYF.

The chain combines TRBV15 with TRBJ2-6, with D uncertain. The V gene's germline CDR1 is LNHNV and CDR2 YYDKDF (reference sequence). The CDR3 has 15 residues. V lost 7 bases and J lost 3, with 13 bases in between. CDR3 nucleotide sequence: TGTGCCACCATCAAGAGTGATCTTGGGGCCAACGTCCTGACTTTC. It translates to CATIKSDLGANVLTF.

V and J are TRBV29-1 and TRBJ1-2; D unresolved. Germline CDR1 and CDR2: SQVTM and ANQGSEA. V was trimmed by 4 bases and J by 0 bases, leaving 6 bases between them. This CDR3 comprises 12 residues. CDR3 region: CSVVGTNYGYTF. The CDR3 DNA is TGCAGCGTTGTGGGGACTAACTATGGCTACACCTTC.

Judged by abundance, this clone is medium-sized. This chain uses TRBV5-6 with TRBJ1-5, with 7 positions matching TRBD1. V lost 2 bases and J lost 6; bases outside the gene matches: 8. In germline, CDR1 is SGHDT, CDR2 YYEEEE. The CDR3 loop spans 15 amino acids. The CDR3 DNA reads as TGTGCCAGCAGCTTCAGGGGGAGGTCAGGTCAGCCCCAGCATTTT. Its translation is CASSFRGRSGQPQHF. Full variable domain (missing parts from reference TRBV5-6 and TRBJ1-5): DAGVTQSPTHLIKTRGQQVTLRCSPKSGHDTVSWYQQALGQGPQFIFQYYEEEERQRGNFPDRFSGHQFPNYSSELNVNALLLGDSALYLCASSFRGRSGQPQHFGDGTRLSIL.

This clone was observed a few times. The chain couples TRBV2 to TRBJ1-3; TRBD1 matches at 9 bases. The V gene end was trimmed by 5 bases and the J gene end by 2 bases; junction bases not matched to a gene: 4. CDR3 size: 15 residues. The germline V gene encodes CDR1 SNHLY and CDR2 FYNNEI. CDR3 in amino acids: CASSWDRVTGNTIYF. CDR3 DNA sequence: TGTGCCAGCAGTTGGGACAGGGTTACTGGAAACACCATATATTTT.

This clone was detected only once. This sequence joins TRBV12-3 or TRBV12-4 and TRBJ1-1; D remains ambiguous. There are 13 residues in the CDR3. Trimming pared 6 bases from V and 0 bases from J, leaving 8 bases between. The CDR3: CASSLVVNTEAFF. CDR3 nucleotides: TGTGCCAGCAGCCTAGTAGTGAACACTGAAGCTTTCTTT.

This clone counts as large. The rearrangement joins TRBV6-4 to TRBJ2-1, with D possibly TRBD2 on 6 matching bases. Trimming cost V 6 bases and J 2 bases, with 17 bases left between them. Per the germline V gene, CDR1 is MRHNA and CDR2 is SNTAGT. The CDR3 is 16 residues long. DNA for the CDR3: TGTGCCAGCAGCCCGGGGCGGCGGGAAACCTACAATGAGCAGTTCTTC. It specifies CASSPGRRETYNEQFF.

The chain carries TRBV11-2 and TRBJ1-3, with TRBD1 identical over 7 bases. The V gene's germline CDR1 is SGHAT and CDR2 FQNNGV. V trimming: 5 bases; J trimming: 5 bases; junction bases outside the gene matches: 6. The CDR3 is made up of 14 amino acids. The CDR3 DNA is TGTGCCAGCAGCACGACAGGGACAAGAAACACCATATATTTT. It yields the protein CASSTTGTRNTIYF.

By frequency in the sample, this clone is large (0.1 to 1%). The CDR3 DNA is TGTGCCAGCAGCGCCGGCGGAAGCTCCTACGAGCAGTACTTC. It translates to CASSAGGSSYEQYF. The J gene is TRBJ2-7, the V gene TRBV9; D remains ambiguous. Germline CDR1 SGDLS, CDR2 YYNGEE. This CDR3 spans 14 amino acids. Trimming cost V 3 bases and J 0 bases, with 10 bases left between them.

The chain uses TRBV5-1 and TRBJ1-4, with D unclear. This CDR3 region has 15 residues. Trimming stripped 4 bases from V and 2 bases from J, with 12 bases between. Germline lookup yields CDR1 SGHRS and CDR2 YFSETQ. Here the CDR3 reads CASSLGSTTNEKLFF. The CDR3 DNA follows: TGCGCCAGCAGCCTAGGAAGTACGACTAATGAAAAACTGTTTTTT.

By frequency in the sample, this clone is medium-sized. V and J are TRBV7-6 and TRBJ2-5, with TRBD2 as a possible D gene (5 bases). The CDR3 is made up of 13 amino acids. The germline gives CDR1 SGHVS, CDR2 FNYEAQ. Trimming shortened V by 7 bases and J by 5 bases, and 14 bases separated the two germline ends. The CDR3 DNA reads TGTGCCAGCATACTACTAGGCGGTGAGACCCAGTACTTC. Translating gives CASILLGGETQYF.

This clone was found a few times. At one boundary the junction diverges from the germline segment, which might be a read error. CDR3 bases: TGTGCCAGCAGGGAAGCGGGGCAAACAGATACGCAGTATTTT. Protein: CASREAGQTDTQYF. The V call is TRBV6-1, the J call TRBJ2-3; 7 bases fit TRBD2. The CDR3 loop spans 14 amino acids. Germline values: CDR1 MNHNS, CDR2 SASEGT.

This clone is medium-sized by share. CDR3 loop: CASSVKSMNTEAFF. The DNA of the CDR3 is TGCGCCAGCAGCGTCAAGAGCATGAACACTGAAGCTTTCTTT. This sequence joins TRBV5-1 and TRBJ1-1; no firm D call. The CDR3 loop spans 14 amino acids. Germline CDR1 reads SGHRS; CDR2 reads YFSETQ. The V end was cut by 4 bases, the J end by 0 bases, with 10 bases between.

The V and J genes are TRBV20-1 and TRBJ2-7; no reliable D call. CDR1 is DFQATT, CDR2 SNEGSKA, per germline (reference sequence). This CDR3 spans 10 amino acids. V was pared by 5 bases and J by 3 bases, with 5 bases between. CDR3 nucleotide sequence: TGCAGTGCTTTTCACTACGAGCAGTACTTC. This translates into CSAFHYEQYF.